The sequence of this T cell receptor beta chain was determined in a study of T cells in localized non-small cell lung cancer. Regarding the study as a whole: Investigators sequenced only a single tumor region, leaving heterogeneity possible.

A remark on this clone: The target antigen is unknown.

TCRdb's copy holds only in-frame clones and misses some; the assay was immunoSEQ multiplex PCR. Of roughly 67,000 clones in the sample, 84% were seen once. The CDR3 runs to 16 residues. Sample: peripheral blood, taken before any cancer treatment. The chain is built from TRBV21-1 and TRBJ1-5; the D call of TRBD1 is as the table states it, not checked on the DNA. TRBV21-1 is shown as a pseudogene. The sequence came from a female donor over 55 with stage I lung adenocarcinoma. The CDR3 bases are TGTGCCAGCAGCCACACCGGGACATATAGCAATCAGCCCCAGCATTTT. Amino acid sequence: CASSHTGTYSNQPQHF.